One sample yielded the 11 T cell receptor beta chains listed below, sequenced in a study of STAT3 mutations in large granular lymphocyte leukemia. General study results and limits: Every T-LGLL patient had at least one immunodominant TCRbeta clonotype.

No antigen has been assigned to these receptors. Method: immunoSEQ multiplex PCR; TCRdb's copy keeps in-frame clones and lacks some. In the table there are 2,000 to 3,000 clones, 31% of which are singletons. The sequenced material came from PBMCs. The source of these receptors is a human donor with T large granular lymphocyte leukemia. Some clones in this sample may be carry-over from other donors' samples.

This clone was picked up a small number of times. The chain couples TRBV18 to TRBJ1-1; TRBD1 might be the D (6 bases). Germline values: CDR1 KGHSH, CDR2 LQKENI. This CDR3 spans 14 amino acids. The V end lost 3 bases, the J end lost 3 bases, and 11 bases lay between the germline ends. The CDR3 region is CASSPAGGDTEAFF. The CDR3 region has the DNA TGTGCCAGCTCACCCGCCGGGGGCGACACTGAAGCTTTCTTT.

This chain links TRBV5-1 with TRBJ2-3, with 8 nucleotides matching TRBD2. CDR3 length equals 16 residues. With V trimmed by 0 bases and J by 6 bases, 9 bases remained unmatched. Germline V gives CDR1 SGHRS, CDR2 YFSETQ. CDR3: CASSLVAGGRVDTQYF. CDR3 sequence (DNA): TGCGCCAGCAGCTTGGTGGCGGGGGGCCGAGTGGATACGCAGTATTTT.

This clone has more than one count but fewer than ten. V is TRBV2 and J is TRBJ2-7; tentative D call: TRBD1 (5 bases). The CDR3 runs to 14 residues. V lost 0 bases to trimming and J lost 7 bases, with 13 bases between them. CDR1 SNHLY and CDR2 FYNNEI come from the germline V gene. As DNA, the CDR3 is TGTGCCAGCAGTGAAGCGGAGTCTAGGGGAGAGCAGTACTTC. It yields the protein CASSEAESRGEQYF.

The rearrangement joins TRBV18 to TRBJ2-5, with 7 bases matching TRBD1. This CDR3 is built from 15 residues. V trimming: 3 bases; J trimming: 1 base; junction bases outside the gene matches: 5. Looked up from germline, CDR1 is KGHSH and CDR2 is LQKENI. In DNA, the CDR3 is TGTGCCAGCTCACCCTCCCGACAGGGCCAAGAGACCCAGTACTTC. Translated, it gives CASSPSRQGQETQYF.

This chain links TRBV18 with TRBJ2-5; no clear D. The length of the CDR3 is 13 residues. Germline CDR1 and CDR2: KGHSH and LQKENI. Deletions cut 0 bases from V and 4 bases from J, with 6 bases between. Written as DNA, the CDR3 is TGTGCCAGCTCACCACCGATCGGAGAGACCCAGTACTTC. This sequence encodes CASSPPIGETQYF.

The CDR3 DNA reads TGCAGCGTTGAAGGACAGGGCACAGAGACCCAGTACTTC. Translated: CSVEGQGTETQYF. The rearrangement links TRBV29-1 to TRBJ2-5, with 7 bases fitting TRBD1. The CDR3 runs to 13 residues. Trimming removed 1 base from V and 4 bases from J; junction bases left unmatched: 3. Germline assignment: CDR1 SQVTM and CDR2 ANQGSEA. The full variable domain, its missing parts supplied by reference TRBV29-1 and TRBJ2-5, is SAVISQKPSRDICQRGTSLTIQCQVDSQVTMMFWYRQQPGQSLTLIATANQGSEATYESGFVIDKFPISRPNLTFSTLTVSNMSPEDSSIYLCSVEGQGTETQYFGPGTRLLVL.

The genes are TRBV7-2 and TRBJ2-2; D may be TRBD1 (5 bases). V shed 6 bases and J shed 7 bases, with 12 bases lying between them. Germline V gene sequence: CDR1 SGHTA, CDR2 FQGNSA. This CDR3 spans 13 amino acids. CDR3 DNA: TGTGCCAGCAGTTTGTGGGGCGTCGGGGAGCTGTTTTTT. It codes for CASSLWGVGELFF.

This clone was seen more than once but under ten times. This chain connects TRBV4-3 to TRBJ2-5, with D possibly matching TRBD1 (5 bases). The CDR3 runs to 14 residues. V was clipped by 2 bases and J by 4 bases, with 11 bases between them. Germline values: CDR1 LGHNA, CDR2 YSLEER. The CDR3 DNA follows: TGCGCCAGCAGCCAATTTCGACAGTCAGAGACCCAGTACTTC. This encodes CASSQFRQSETQYF.

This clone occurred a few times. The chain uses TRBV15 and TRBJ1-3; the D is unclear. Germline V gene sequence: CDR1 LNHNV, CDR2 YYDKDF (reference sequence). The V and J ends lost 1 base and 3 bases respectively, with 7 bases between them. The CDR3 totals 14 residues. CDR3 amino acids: CATSRGLVGNTIYF. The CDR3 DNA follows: TGTGCCACCAGCAGAGGCCTGGTTGGAAACACCATATATTTT. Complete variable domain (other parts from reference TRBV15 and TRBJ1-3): DAMVIQNPRYQVTQFGKPVTLSCSQTLNHNVMYWYQQKSSQAPKLLFHYYDKDFNNEADTPDNFQSRRPNTSFCFLDIRSPGLGDTAMYLCATSRGLVGNTIYFGEGSWLTVV.

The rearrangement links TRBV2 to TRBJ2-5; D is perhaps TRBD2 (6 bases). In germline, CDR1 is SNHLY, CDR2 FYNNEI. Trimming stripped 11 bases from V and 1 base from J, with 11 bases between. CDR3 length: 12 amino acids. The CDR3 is CAGGTRQETQYF. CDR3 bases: TGTGCCGGCGGGACTCGCCAAGAGACCCAGTACTTC.

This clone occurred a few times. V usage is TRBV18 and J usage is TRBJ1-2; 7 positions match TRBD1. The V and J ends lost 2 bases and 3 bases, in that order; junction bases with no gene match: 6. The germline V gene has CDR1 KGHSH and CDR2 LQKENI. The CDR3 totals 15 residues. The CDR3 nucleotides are TGTGCCAGCTCACCATCGGCAGGGGGAGACTATGGCTACACCTTC. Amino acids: CASSPSAGGDYGYTF.